Following are 13 T cell receptor beta chains from one sample sequenced in a study of shared clonotypes between healthy human individuals. TCRdb keeps only in-frame clones here, not all; method: immunoSEQ multiplex PCR. Seen here are 2 million to 2.5 million clones, over 85% observed once, and the top ten hold 1% to 1.3%. The naive CD8 population came from CD45RO-negative cells selected for CCR7, without terminally differentiated effector memory CD45RA+ cells. Material: naive CD8+ T cells sorted from blood. These receptors all come from a man aged 18 to 30 in good health.

As regards this clone: Other DNA sequences in the sample encode the same CDR3. V usage is TRBV12-5 and J usage is TRBJ1-1; TRBD1 agrees at 8 bases. The CDR3 covers 14 residues. Unmatched junction bases numbered 3, after V lost 5 bases and J lost 1 base. The germline V gene has CDR1 LGHNT and CDR2 FRNRAP. CDR3 sequence reads: CASGLTGGNTEAFF. For the CDR3, the DNA is TGTGCTAGTGGTCTCACAGGGGGGAACACTGAAGCTTTCTTT.

V gene TRBV25-1 combines with J gene TRBJ1-1; D is uncertain. In germline, CDR1 is MGHDK, CDR2 SYGVNS. This CDR3 comprises 12 residues. Trimming stripped 3 bases from V and 4 bases from J, with 6 bases between. In DNA form, the CDR3 reads TGTGCCAGCAGTGAGATAGCCACTGAAGCTTTCTTT. Translated: CASSEIATEAFF.

Comments on this clone: This same CDR3 is encoded by further DNA sequences in the sample. The genes are TRBV4-1 and TRBJ2-7, with D uncertain. V gave up 4 bases and J gave up 5 bases, with 6 bases separating them. Germline CDR1 and CDR2: MGHRA and YSYEKL. The CDR3 runs 11 residues. The CDR3 sequence: CASSLGHEQYF. The CDR3 DNA reads as TGCGCCAGCAGCCTGGGTCACGAGCAGTACTTC.

This chain uses TRBV10-2 with TRBJ2-7; the match to TRBD1 covers 11 bases. Germline V gives CDR1 WSHSY, CDR2 SAAADI. Trimming cost V 6 bases and J 2 bases; bases outside gene matches: 6. The CDR3 contains 15 residues. CDR3 residues: CASRDAGQGAYEQYF. The CDR3, as DNA: TGCGCCAGCAGGGATGCGGGACAGGGGGCCTACGAGCAGTACTTC.

The chain recombines TRBV21-1 with TRBJ1-5. TRBV21-1 is given as a pseudogene. The CDR3 consists of 16 residues. CDR3 protein: CASSKEETGRDQPQHF. CDR3 nucleotides: TGTGCCAGCAGCAAAGAGGAGACAGGGAGGGATCAGCCCCAGCATTTT.

The V gene is TRBV12-5, the J gene TRBJ2-3, with D possibly TRBD2 on 6 matching bases. Trimming removed 6 bases from V and 5 bases from J, with 15 bases in between. The V gene's germline CDR1 is LGHNT and CDR2 FRNRAP. CDR3 length: 14 amino acids. The CDR3 nucleotides are TGTGCTAGTGGCCTTACTAGCAAGGGAGATACGCAGTATTTT. It specifies CASGLTSKGDTQYF.

The rearrangement links TRBV5-1 to TRBJ2-3; 8 positions match TRBD2. Germline V gene sequence: CDR1 SGHRS, CDR2 YFSETQ. With V trimmed by 4 bases and J by 6 bases, 16 bases remained unmatched. This CDR3 region has 17 residues. Here the CDR3 reads CASSPLGRGLESDTQYF. The CDR3 region has the DNA TGCGCCAGCAGCCCCCTCGGTAGGGGACTAGAGAGCGATACGCAGTATTTT. Based on the CDR3 plus reference TRBV5-1 and TRBJ2-3, the full variable domain is KAGVTQTPRYLIKTRGQQVTLSCSPISGHRSVSWYQQTPGQGLQFLFEYFSETQRNKGNFPGRFSGRQFSNSRSEMNVSTLELGDSALYLCASSPLGRGLESDTQYFGPGTRLTVL.

The chain combines TRBV11-2 with TRBJ1-1, with TRBD1 as a possible D gene (6 bases). CDR3 size: 15 residues. With 1 base removed from V and 4 bases from J, the gap between germline ends came to 13 bases. Germline loops: CDR1 SGHAT, CDR2 FQNNGV. CDR3 amino acids: CASSLAPGGGTEAFF. DNA for the CDR3: TGTGCCAGCAGCTTAGCCCCGGGGGGCGGCACTGAAGCTTTCTTT.

V gene TRBV27 combines with J gene TRBJ1-1, with D perhaps matching TRBD1 (5 bases). CDR3 length: 16 residues. V was clipped by 5 bases and J by 5 bases, with 21 bases between them. Germline-derived CDR1 and CDR2 are MNHEY and SMNVEV (reference sequence). The DNA for the CDR3 is TGTGCCAGCAGTGACCGCGGACACCGCGGGTTAACTGAAGCTTTCTTT. Translating it yields CASSDRGHRGLTEAFF.

Concerning this clone itself: Other DNA sequences in the same sample also yield this CDR3. CDR3 DNA: TGTGCCAGCAGTTTATTGGGGGGCGCCTACGAGCAGTACTTC. This gives the protein CASSLLGGAYEQYF. This chain links TRBV28 with TRBJ2-7; D assignment may be TRBD1 or TRBD2 (6 bases each). Trimming left V 1 base short and J 2 bases short, with 9 bases between. The CDR3 is made up of 14 amino acids. Germline CDR1 and CDR2: MDHEN and SYDVKM.

The CDR3 sequence is CASSVDGLAETQYF. As DNA, the CDR3 is TGTGCCAGCAGCGTAGATGGACTAGCAGAGACCCAGTACTTC. This chain links TRBV9 with TRBJ2-5, with 8 bases identical to TRBD2. This CDR3 is 14 amino acids long. In germline, CDR1 is SGDLS, CDR2 YYNGEE. V lost 0 bases, J lost 4 bases, and 2 bases stayed unmatched.

This clone has only a few counts. The V call is TRBV21-1, the J call TRBJ1-5; the table calls TRBD1, which could not be checked here. TRBV21-1 is an annotated pseudogene. The CDR3 runs 17 residues. The CDR3 loop reads CASSTPDTENSNQPQHF. The CDR3 nucleotides read TGTGCCAGCAGCACACCGGACACGGAGAATAGCAATCAGCCCCAGCATTTT.

V and J are TRBV6-6 and TRBJ2-1; 7 bases agree with TRBD2. V gave up 0 bases and J gave up 9 bases; unmatched junction bases: 11. Germline V CDR1 and CDR2: MNHNY, SVGAGI (reference sequence). There are 16 residues in the CDR3. CDR3 sequence (DNA): TGTGCCAGCAGTTACTCGATCGGCGACGGCGGGAGTGAGCAGTTCTTC. Its protein is CASSYSIGDGGSEQFF.